The 10 T cell receptor beta chains reported below all come from one sample, sequenced in a study of cytomegalovirus exposure and HLA in healthy donors. In the PCR, 60 Vbeta and 13 Jbeta primers were used. Sequencing used immunoSEQ multiplex PCR; TCRdb keeps in-frame clones, though not all of them. The sample holds roughly 160,000 clones; approximately 80% are singletons and the top ten take around 9.8%. The sequenced material came from PBMCs. The receptors were gathered from a man aged 18-30 years in good health and CMV-seropositive.

The J gene is TRBJ1-1, the V gene TRBV7-8, with TRBD1 identical over 7 bases. CDR1 and CDR2 from the germline V gene are SGHVS and FQNEAQ. The trim removed 1 base at V and 5 bases at J, leaving 4 bases unmatched. The CDR3 is 14 amino acids. The CDR3 region is CASSLEGAQTEAFF. The CDR3 nucleotides read TGTGCCAGCAGCTTAGAGGGGGCGCAGACTGAAGCTTTCTTT.

This clone has just one count. V gene TRBV2 combines with J gene TRBJ1-4; TRBD1 matches 11 bases. The CDR3 spans 16 residues. V was pared by 8 bases and J by 0 bases, with 5 bases of the junction left unmatched. CDR1 and CDR2 from the germline V gene are SNHLY and FYNNEI. The CDR3 protein is CASCGDRGATNEKLFF. The CDR3 coding sequence is TGTGCCAGCTGCGGGGACAGGGGGGCAACTAATGAAAAACTGTTTTTT.

As for this clone: At one end the junction does not follow the germline gene, possibly because of a read error. CDR3 sequence (DNA): TGTTCCAGCAGTCGGGGGGGTTTTAGGCCTGGAAACACCATATATTTT. It specifies CSSSRGGFRPGNTIYF. The chain uses TRBV7-9 and TRBJ1-3; possible D gene TRBD1, 5 bases. Germline CDR1 SEHNR, CDR2 FQNEAQ (reference sequence). This CDR3 region has 16 residues.

J is TRBJ2-1 and V is TRBV29-1; the match to TRBD2 covers 8 bases. The V and J ends lost 0 bases and 2 bases, in that order; junction bases with no gene match: 9. CDR3 length: 17 amino acids. Germline values: CDR1 SQVTM, CDR2 ANQGSEA. The CDR3 DNA reads as TGCAGCGTTGAAGATATCACTAGCGGAACTACCTACAATGAGCAGTTCTTC. Its translation: CSVEDITSGTTYNEQFF.

This clone was seen more than once but under ten times. The chain is built from TRBV7-2 and TRBJ2-5; 9 bases align to TRBD2. In germline, CDR1 is SGHTA, CDR2 FQGNSA. With V trimmed by 8 bases and J by 5 bases, 6 bases remained unmatched. This CDR3 region has 13 residues. CDR3 nucleotide sequence: TGTGCCAGCCGAGCGGGAGGAGGTGAGACCCAGTACTTC. This sequence encodes CASRAGGGETQYF.

The J gene is TRBJ2-6, the V gene TRBV27, with no clear D. Germline values: CDR1 MNHEY, CDR2 SMNVEV (reference sequence). The CDR3 runs 14 residues. V lost 6 bases to trimming and J lost 2 bases, with 8 bases between them. The CDR3 DNA is TGTGCCAGCAGCCGCGACACTGGGGCCAACGTCCTGACTTTC. Protein product: CASSRDTGANVLTF. The full variable domain, in which reference TRBV27 and TRBJ2-6 provide the parts outside the CDR3, is EAQVTQNPRYLITVTGKKLTVTCSQNMNHEYMSWYRQDPGLGLRQIYYSMNVEVTDKGDVPEGYKVSRKEKRNFPLILESPSPNQTSLYFCASSRDTGANVLTFGAGSRLTVL.

The chain carries TRBV10-2 and TRBJ2-7; unclear D gene. Trimming took off 1 base at V and 2 bases at J, with 9 bases between the two ends. CDR1 is WSHSY and CDR2 is SAAADI in the germline V gene. The CDR3 totals 14 residues. The CDR3 region has the DNA TGCGCCAGCAGTGAGTTCCTCCTCGCCTACGAGCAGTACTTC. It specifies CASSEFLLAYEQYF.

The J gene is TRBJ1-2, the V gene TRBV5-1; 10 bases are a match to TRBD1. From germline, CDR1 is SGHRS and CDR2 YFSETQ. The CDR3 sequence is 14 residues long. J gave up 8 bases and V 4 bases, and 8 bases lay outside the gene matches. DNA for the CDR3: TGCGCCAGCAGCGGGGGCGCGACAGGGGGCGGCTACACCTTC. It codes for CASSGGATGGGYTF.

This clone was observed once. The chain employs TRBV2 and TRBJ2-5; TRBD2 agrees at 7 bases. This CDR3 region has 13 residues. Per the germline V gene, CDR1 is SNHLY and CDR2 is FYNNEI. V shed 4 bases, J shed 5 bases, and the junction held 4 bases outside the gene matches. CDR3 coding DNA: TGTGCCAGCAGTGGCACTAGCGTGGAGACCCAGTACTTC. Translation: CASSGTSVETQYF.

This clone was counted only a few times. The rearrangement links TRBV15 to TRBJ1-5; TRBD1 is a possible D gene (5 bases). The CDR3 consists of 15 residues. Trimming removed 5 bases from V and 0 bases from J, with 11 bases in between. The germline V gene has CDR1 LNHNV and CDR2 YYDKDF (reference sequence). CDR3 nucleotides: TGTGCCACCAGCGCAGGGAGGGTTAGCAATCAGCCCCAGCATTTT. It yields the protein CATSAGRVSNQPQHF.